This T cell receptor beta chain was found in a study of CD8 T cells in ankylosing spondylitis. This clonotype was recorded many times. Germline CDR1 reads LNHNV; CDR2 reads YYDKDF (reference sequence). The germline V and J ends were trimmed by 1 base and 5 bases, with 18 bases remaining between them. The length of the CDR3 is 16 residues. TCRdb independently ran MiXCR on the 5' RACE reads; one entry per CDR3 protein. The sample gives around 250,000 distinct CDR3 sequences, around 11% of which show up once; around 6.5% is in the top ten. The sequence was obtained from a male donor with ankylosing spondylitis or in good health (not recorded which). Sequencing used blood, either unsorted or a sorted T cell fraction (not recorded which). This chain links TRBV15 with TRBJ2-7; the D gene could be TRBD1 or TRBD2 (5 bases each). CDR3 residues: CATSRGSEGPGNEQYF. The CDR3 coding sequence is TGTGCCACCAGCAGAGGATCCGAGGGGCCGGGGAACGAGCAGTACTTC. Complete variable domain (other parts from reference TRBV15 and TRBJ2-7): DAMVIQNPRYQVTQFGKPVTLSCSQTLNHNVMYWYQQKSSQAPKLLFHYYDKDFNNEADTPDNFQSRRPNTSFCFLDIRSPGLGDTAMYLCATSRGSEGPGNEQYFGPGTRLTVT.